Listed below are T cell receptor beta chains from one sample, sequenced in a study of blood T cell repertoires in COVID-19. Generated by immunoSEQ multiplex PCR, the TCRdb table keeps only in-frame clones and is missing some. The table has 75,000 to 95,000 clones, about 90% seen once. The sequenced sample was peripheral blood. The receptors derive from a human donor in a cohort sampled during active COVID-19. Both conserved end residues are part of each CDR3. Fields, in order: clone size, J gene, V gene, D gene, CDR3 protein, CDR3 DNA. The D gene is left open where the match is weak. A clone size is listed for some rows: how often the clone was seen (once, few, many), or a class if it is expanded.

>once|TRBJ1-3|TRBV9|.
CASSVEDRTASGNTIYF
TGTGCCAGCAGCGTAGAAGATCGAACAGCCTCTGGAAACACCATATATTTT
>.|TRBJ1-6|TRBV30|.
CAWTPQGSAPLHF
TGTGCCTGGACCCCCCAAGGGAGTGCACCCCTCCACTTT
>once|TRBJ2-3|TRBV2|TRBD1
CASSGDRGTDTQYF
TGTGCCAGCAGTGGAGACAGGGGGACAGATACGCAGTATTTT
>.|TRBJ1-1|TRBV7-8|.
CASSLTQGRTEAFF
TGTGCCAGCAGCCTAACACAGGGAAGGACTGAAGCTTTCTTT
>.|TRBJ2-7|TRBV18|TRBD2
CASSRSTSGSTYEQYF
TGTGCCAGCTCACGCTCGACTAGCGGGAGTACCTACGAGCAGTACTTC
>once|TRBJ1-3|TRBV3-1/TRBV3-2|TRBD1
CASSQDDRTGVAGNTIYF
TGTGCCAGCAGCCAAGATGACCGGACAGGGGTGGCTGGAAACACCATATATTTT
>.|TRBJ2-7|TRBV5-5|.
CASSRTGIPYEQYF
TGTGCCAGCAGCAGGACGGGGATCCCCTACGAGCAGTACTTC
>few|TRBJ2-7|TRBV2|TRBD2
CASSEGLAGEQYF
TGTGCCAGCAGTGAAGGACTAGCTGGCGAGCAGTACTTC
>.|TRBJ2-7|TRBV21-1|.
CASSSREGAGQSEQYF
TGTGCCAGCAGCTCCCGGGAGGGGGCAGGGCAGTCCGAGCAGTACTTC
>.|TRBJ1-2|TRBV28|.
CASTEGQNYGYTF
TGTGCCAGCACCGAGGGACAAAACTATGGCTACACCTTC
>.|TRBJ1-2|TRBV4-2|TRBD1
CASSQAVGTGVSNYGYTF
TGTGCCAGCAGCCAGGCTGTCGGGACAGGGGTATCCAACTATGGCTACACCTTC
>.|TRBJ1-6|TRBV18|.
CASSRSDSSPLHF
TGTGCCAGCTCACGGTCGGACAGTTCACCCCTCCACTTT
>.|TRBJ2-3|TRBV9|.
CASSLSGSSTDTQYF
TGTGCCAGCAGCTTGAGCGGGTCCAGCACAGATACGCAGTATTTT
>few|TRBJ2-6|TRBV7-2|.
CASSSQVTSSGANVLTF
TGTGCCAGCAGCTCCCAGGTTACAAGTTCTGGGGCCAACGTCCTGACTTTC
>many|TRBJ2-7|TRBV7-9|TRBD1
CASSLAGQGTREQYF
TGTGCCAGCAGCTTGGCGGGACAGGGGACTCGCGAGCAGTACTTC
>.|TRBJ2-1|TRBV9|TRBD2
CASSPLTSVAGEQFF
TGTGCCAGCAGCCCCTTGACTAGCGTTGCCGGGGAGCAGTTCTTC
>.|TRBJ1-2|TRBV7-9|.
CASGADNYGYTF
TGTGCCAGCGGGGCGGACAACTATGGCTACACCTTC
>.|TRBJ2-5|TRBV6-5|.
CASSSDTRETQYF
TGTGCCAGCAGTTCGGACACTCGGGAGACCCAGTACTTC
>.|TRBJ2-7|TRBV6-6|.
CASSLAGGGSYEQYF
TGTGCCAGCAGTCTTGCAGGGGGAGGCTCCTACGAGCAGTACTTC
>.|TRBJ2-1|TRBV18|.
CASSPQRGRINNEQFF
TGTGCCAGCTCACCACAACGAGGGAGGATCAACAATGAGCAGTTCTTC
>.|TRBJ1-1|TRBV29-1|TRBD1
CSVGDRGFTEAFF
TGCAGCGTTGGGGACAGGGGGTTCACTGAAGCTTTCTTT
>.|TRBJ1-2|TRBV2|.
CASSTTGQHYGYTF
TGTGCCAGCAGTACTACAGGGCAACACTATGGCTACACCTTC
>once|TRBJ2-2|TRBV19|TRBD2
CASSIRLAGRLNTGELFF
TGTGCCAGTAGTATCCGACTAGCGGGGCGTCTCAACACCGGGGAGCTGTTTTTT
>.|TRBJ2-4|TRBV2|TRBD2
CASSEGRAVIQYF
TGTGCCAGCAGTGAGGGGAGGGCGGTCATTCAGTACTTC
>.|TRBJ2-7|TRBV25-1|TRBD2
CASEEGLAGGPSSYEQYF
TGTGCCTCCGAGGAGGGACTAGCGGGGGGTCCGAGCTCCTACGAGCAGTACTTC
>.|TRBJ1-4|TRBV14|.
CASSPAGRTDGEKLFF
TGTGCCAGCAGCCCCGCGGGCCGGACAGATGGAGAAAAACTGTTTTTT
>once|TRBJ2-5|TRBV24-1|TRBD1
CATSDNTATGRETQYF
TGTGCCACCAGTGATAACACAGCGACAGGGCGAGAGACCCAGTACTTC
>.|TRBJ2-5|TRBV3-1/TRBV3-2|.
CASSVGGPQETQYF
TGTGCCAGTTCGGTGGGGGGGCCCCAAGAGACCCAGTACTTC
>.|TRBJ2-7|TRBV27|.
CASSSPGHLIHEQYF
TGTGCCAGCAGTTCGCCGGGACACCTTATCCACGAGCAGTACTTC
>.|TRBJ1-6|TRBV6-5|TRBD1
CASSRQGASPLHF
TGTGCCAGCAGCAGACAGGGGGCTTCACCCCTCCACTTT
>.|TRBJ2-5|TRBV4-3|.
CASSQDGAGTVETQYF
TGCGCCAGCAGCCAAGATGGGGCAGGTACTGTGGAGACCCAGTACTTC
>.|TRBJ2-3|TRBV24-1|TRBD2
CATSRTSGGAGADTQYF
TGTGCCACCAGTCGGACTAGCGGGGGGGCAGGGGCAGATACGCAGTATTTT
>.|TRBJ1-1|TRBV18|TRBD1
CASSPPDRGAFF
TGTGCCAGCTCACCCCCGGACAGGGGAGCTTTCTTT
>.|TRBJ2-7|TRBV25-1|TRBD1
CASSYRDSSYEQYF
TGTGCCAGCAGTTACCGGGACAGCTCCTACGAGCAGTACTTC
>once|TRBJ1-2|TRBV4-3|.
CASSQEGSGILNYGYTF
TGCGCCAGCAGCCAAGAGGGTTCAGGGATTTTAAACTATGGCTACACCTTC
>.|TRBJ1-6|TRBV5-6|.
CASSSRSPLHF
TGTGCCAGCAGCTCCAGATCACCCCTCCACTTT
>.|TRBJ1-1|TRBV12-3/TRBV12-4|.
CASSDRLYTEAFF
TGTGCCAGCAGCGACAGGCTCTACACTGAAGCTTTCTTT
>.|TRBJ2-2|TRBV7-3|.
CASSLSEKSNTGELFF
TGTGCCAGCAGCTTATCGGAGAAGTCGAACACCGGGGAGCTGTTTTTT
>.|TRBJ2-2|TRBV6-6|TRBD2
CASTVSGKNTGELFF
TGTGCCAGCACCGTTAGCGGGAAGAACACCGGGGAGCTGTTTTTT
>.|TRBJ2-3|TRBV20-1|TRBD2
CSASDSGSPDTQYF
TGCAGTGCTAGTGATAGCGGGAGTCCCGATACGCAGTATTTT
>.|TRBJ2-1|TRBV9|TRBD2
CASSVESGGYNEQFF
TGTGCCAGCAGCGTAGAAAGCGGGGGGTACAATGAGCAGTTCTTC
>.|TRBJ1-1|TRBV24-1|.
CATSEAGTTNTEAFF
TGTGCCACCAGTGAAGCCGGGACAACGAACACTGAAGCTTTCTTT
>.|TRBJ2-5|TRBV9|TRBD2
CASSVGPSGGAETQYF
TGTGCCAGCAGCGTAGGCCCTAGCGGGGGGGCGGAGACCCAGTACTTC
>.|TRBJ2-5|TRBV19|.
CASSITLVAVETQYF
TGTGCCAGTAGTATAACCTTAGTGGCGGTAGAGACCCAGTACTTC
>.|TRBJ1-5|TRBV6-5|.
CASRGANRYDQPQHF
TGTGCCAGCAGAGGTGCGAACAGATACGATCAGCCCCAGCATTTT
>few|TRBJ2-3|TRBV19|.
CASSPGTAGPDTQYF
TGTGCCAGTAGTCCCGGGACAGCGGGCCCAGATACGCAGTATTTT
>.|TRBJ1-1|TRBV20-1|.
CSAPSGPEAFF
TGCAGTGCGCCCTCAGGGCCTGAAGCTTTCTTT
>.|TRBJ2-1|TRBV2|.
CASIEGSSYNEQFF
TGTGCCAGCATCGAAGGGAGCTCCTACAATGAGCAGTTCTTC
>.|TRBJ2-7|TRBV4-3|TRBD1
CASSQARTGNYEQYF
TGCGCCAGCAGCCAGGCCCGGACAGGGAACTACGAGCAGTACTTC
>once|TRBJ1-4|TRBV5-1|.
CASSASGRGINEKLFF
TGCGCCAGCAGCGCCAGCGGGCGGGGGATTAATGAAAAACTGTTTTTT
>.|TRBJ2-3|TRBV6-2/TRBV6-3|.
CASSIVGDTQYF
TGTGCCAGCAGCATTGTCGGGGATACGCAGTATTTT
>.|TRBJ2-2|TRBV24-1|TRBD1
CATSDFAGTGSTGELFF
TGTGCCACCAGTGATTTTGCCGGGACAGGGAGCACCGGGGAGCTGTTTTTT
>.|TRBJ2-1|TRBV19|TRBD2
CASRPGTRSYNEQFF
TGTGCCAGTAGACCCGGGACTAGGTCCTACAATGAGCAGTTCTTC
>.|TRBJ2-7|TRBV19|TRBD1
CATGTGGDEQYF
TGTGCCACTGGGACAGGTGGGGACGAGCAGTACTTC